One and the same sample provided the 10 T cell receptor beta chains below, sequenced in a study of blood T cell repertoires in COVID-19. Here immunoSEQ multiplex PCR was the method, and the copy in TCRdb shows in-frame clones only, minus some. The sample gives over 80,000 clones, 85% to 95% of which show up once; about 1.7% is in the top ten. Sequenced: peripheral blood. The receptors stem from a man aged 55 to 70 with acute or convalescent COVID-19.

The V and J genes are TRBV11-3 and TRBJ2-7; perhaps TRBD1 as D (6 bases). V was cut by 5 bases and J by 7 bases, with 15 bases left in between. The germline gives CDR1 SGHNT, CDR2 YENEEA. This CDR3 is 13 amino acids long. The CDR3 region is CASSKDSLQEQYF. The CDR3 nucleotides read TGTGCCAGCAGCAAGGACAGCCTACAAGAGCAGTACTTC.

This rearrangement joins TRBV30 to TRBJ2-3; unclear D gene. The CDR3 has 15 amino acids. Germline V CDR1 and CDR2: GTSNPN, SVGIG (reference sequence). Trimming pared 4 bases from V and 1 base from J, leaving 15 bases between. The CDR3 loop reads CAWTRGVFGTDTQYF. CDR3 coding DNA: TGTGCCTGGACCCGAGGCGTCTTCGGCACAGATACGCAGTATTTT.

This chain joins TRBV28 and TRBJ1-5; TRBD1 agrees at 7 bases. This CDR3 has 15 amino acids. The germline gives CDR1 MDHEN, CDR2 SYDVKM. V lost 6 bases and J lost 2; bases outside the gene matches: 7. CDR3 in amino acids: CASRDGQVGNQPQHF. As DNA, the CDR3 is TGTGCCAGCAGGGATGGACAGGTCGGCAATCAGCCCCAGCATTTT.

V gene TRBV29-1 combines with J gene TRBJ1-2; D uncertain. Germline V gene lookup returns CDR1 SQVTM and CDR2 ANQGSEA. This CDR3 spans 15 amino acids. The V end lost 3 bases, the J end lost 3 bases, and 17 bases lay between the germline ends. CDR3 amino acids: CSVDKAGATHYGYTF. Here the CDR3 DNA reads TGCAGCGTTGATAAGGCGGGAGCCACTCACTATGGCTACACCTTC.

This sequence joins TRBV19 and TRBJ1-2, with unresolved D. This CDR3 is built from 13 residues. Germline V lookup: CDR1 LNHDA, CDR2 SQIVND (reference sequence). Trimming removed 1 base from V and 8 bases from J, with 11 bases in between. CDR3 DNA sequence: TGTGCCAGTAGTATAGGGCCGGGGAGCGGCTACACCTTC. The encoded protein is CASSIGPGSGYTF.

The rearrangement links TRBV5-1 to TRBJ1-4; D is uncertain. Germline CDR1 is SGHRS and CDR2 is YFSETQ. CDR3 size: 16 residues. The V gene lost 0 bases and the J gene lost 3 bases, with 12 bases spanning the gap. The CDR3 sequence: CASSLGSPGANEKLFF. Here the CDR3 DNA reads TGCGCCAGCAGCTTGGGTTCTCCTGGAGCTAATGAAAAACTGTTTTTT.

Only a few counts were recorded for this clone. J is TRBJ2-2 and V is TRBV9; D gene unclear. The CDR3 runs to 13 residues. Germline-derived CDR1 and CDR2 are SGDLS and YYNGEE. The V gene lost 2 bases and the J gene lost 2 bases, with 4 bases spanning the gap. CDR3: CASSVSNTGELFF. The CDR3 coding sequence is TGTGCCAGCAGCGTTTCTAACACCGGGGAGCTGTTTTTT.

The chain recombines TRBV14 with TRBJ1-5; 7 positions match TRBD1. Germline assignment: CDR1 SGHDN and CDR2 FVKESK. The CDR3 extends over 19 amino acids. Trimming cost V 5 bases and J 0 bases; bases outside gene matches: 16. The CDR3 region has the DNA TGTGCCAGCAGCTCATACCCGGGACAGAATATTAATAGCAATCAGCCCCAGCATTTT. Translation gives CASSSYPGQNINSNQPQHF.

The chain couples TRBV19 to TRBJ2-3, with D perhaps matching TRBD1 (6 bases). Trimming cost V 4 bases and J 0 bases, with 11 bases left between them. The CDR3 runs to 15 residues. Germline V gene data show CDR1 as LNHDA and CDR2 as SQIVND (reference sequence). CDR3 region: CASSTRRGSTDTQYF. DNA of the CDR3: TGTGCCAGTAGTACTCGCAGGGGTAGCACAGATACGCAGTATTTT.

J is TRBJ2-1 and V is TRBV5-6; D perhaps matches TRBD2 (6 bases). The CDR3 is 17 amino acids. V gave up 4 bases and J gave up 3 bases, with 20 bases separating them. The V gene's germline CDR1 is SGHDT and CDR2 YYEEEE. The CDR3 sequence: CASSPSAGNSDYNEQFF. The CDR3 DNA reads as TGTGCCAGCAGCCCGTCGGCGGGAAATAGTGACTACAATGAGCAGTTCTTC.